This TCR beta chain was obtained from a study of T cell responses to AZD1222 COVID-19 vaccine. This clone was observed a few times. The assay was immunoSEQ multiplex PCR, and TCRdb's table has in-frame clones only and misses some. Counted here are 120,000 to 150,000 clones, 85% to 90% occurring once; the ten biggest clones make up under 2%. This CDR3 has 15 residues. Per germline, CDR1 MDHEN and CDR2 SYDVKM. Trimming pared 4 bases from V and 8 bases from J, leaving 15 bases between. The origin of this receptor is an adult who received the AZD1222 COVID-19 vaccine. This material consisted of peripheral blood, taken 28 days after the second AZD1222 dose. The rearrangement joins TRBV28 to TRBJ1-6; D is perhaps TRBD1 (5 bases). CDR3 sequence (DNA): TGTGCCAGCAGTTCCCCTCAGGGAGGGGATTCACCCCTCCACTTT. The encoded protein is CASSSPQGGDSPLHF.